This record concerns one T cell receptor beta chain sequence. The data originate from a study of T cell changes during pregnancy in multiple sclerosis. Sequencing used immunoSEQ multiplex PCR; TCRdb keeps in-frame clones, though not all of them. The sample has more than 25,000 clones, under 95% seen once; the top ten hold 4.8%. The receptor comes from a female donor in good health, enrolled as a control in a pregnancy study. Specimen: peripheral blood, collected in the first trimester of pregnancy.

The CDR3 region has the DNA TGCAGCGCCAAGGGGGCTACGACGTACAATGAGCAGTTCTTC. It encodes CSAKGATTYNEQFF. J is TRBJ2-1 and V is TRBV29-1; 7 positions agree with TRBD1. The CDR3 has 14 residues. V gave up 7 bases and J gave up 4 bases; unmatched junction bases: 10. Germline CDR1 is SQVTM and CDR2 is ANQGSEA.